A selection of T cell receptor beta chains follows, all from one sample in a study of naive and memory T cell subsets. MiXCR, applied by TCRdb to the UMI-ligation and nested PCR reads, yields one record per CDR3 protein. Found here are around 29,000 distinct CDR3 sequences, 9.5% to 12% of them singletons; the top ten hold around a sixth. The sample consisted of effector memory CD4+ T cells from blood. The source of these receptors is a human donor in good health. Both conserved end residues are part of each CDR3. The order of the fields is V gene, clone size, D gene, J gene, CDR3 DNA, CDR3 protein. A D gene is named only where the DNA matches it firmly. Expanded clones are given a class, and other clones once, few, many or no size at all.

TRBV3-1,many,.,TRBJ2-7,TGTGCCAGCAGCCTCTTAACCTACGAGCAGTACTTC,CASSLLTYEQYF
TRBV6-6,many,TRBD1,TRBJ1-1,TGTGCCATCAGAGGGACAGGCGTTGAAGCTTTCTTT,CAIRGTGVEAFF
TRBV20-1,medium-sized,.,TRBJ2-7,TGCAGTGCCCCTTCCGCACAGGGGGGGTACGAGCAGTACTTC,CSAPSAQGGYEQYF
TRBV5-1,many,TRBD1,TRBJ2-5,TGCGCCAGCAGCCCGGGACAGGGCTCCCGGGAGACCCAGTACTTC,CASSPGQGSRETQYF
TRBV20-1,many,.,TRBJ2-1,TGCAGTGCTAGAGATGTTATGGCCTCTAGGGGTAATGAGCAGTTCTTC,CSARDVMASRGNEQFF
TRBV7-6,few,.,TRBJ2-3,TGTGCCAGCAGCTCCCAACCTAGCGCAAGCACAGATACGCAGTATTTT,CASSSQPSASTDTQYF
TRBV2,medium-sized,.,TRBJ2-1,TGTGCCAGCAAGGTCGAGGGTGCCCTCAATGAGCAGTTCTTC,CASKVEGALNEQFF
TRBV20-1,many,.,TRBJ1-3,TGCAGTGCTCCCGACCGCTCCTCTGGAAACACCATATATTTT,CSAPDRSSGNTIYF
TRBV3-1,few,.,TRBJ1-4,TGTGCCAGCAGCACCGGGACCTATAATGAAAAACTGTTTTTT,CASSTGTYNEKLFF
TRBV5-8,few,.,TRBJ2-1,TGTGCCAGCAGCTTGAAAAGGGCGACTAGAAACAATGAGCAGTTCTTC,CASSLKRATRNNEQFF
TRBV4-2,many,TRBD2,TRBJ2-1,TGTGCCAGCAGCCAAGGGGACGCGGGGGGGGATGAGCAGTTCTTC,CASSQGDAGGDEQFF
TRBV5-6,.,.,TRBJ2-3,TGTGCCAGCAGTTTAGGCCGGGCAGATACGCAGTATTTT,CASSLGRADTQYF
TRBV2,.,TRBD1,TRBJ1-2,TGTGCCAGCAGCTCCCGGGACAGGGGGCCTATAAGCGGCTACACCTTC,CASSSRDRGPISGYTF
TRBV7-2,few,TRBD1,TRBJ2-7,TGTGCCAGCGGTAGACAGGGGGGGAGTGAGCAGTACTTC,CASGRQGGSEQYF
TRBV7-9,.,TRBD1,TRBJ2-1,TGTGCCAGCAGCCCTCAATTAAGAAAGACAGGGAGCACCTACAATGAGCAGTTCTTC,CASSPQLRKTGSTYNEQFF
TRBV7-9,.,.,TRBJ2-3,TGTGCCAGCAGCTTAGCCGGAATCACAGATACGCAGTATTTT,CASSLAGITDTQYF
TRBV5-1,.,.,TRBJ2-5,TGCGCCAGCAGCTTCTACCAAGAGACCCAGTACTTC,CASSFYQETQYF
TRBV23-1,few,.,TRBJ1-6,TGCGCCAGCACCGTACCGGGCAGGAAAAGTCCTTCCTATAATTCACCCCTCCACTTT,CASTVPGRKSPSYNSPLHF
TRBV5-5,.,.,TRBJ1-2,TGTGCCAGCAGCCCCGGGGGGAGGGCTGGCTATGGCTACACCTTC,CASSPGGRAGYGYTF
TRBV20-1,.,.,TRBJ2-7,TGCAGTGCTATCGGGATAGGCTACGAGCAGTACTTC,CSAIGIGYEQYF
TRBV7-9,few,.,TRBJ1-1,TGTGCCAGCACAAACGGAGTGAACACTGAAGCTTTCTTT,CASTNGVNTEAFF
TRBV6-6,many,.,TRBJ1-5,TGTGCCAGCAGTTCCAATAGCAATCAGCCCCAGCATTTT,CASSSNSNQPQHF
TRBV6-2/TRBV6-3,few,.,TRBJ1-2,TGTGCCAGCAGTTACTCGTGGGGGTTGGACTATGGCTACACCTTC,CASSYSWGLDYGYTF
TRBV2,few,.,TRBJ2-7,TGTGCCAGCAGTGAACTGGGTGCCTACGAGCAGTACTTC,CASSELGAYEQYF
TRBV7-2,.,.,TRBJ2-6,TGTGCCAGCAGCCCCCGGGGAGGCCCCTCTGGGGCCAACGTCCTGACTTTC,CASSPRGGPSGANVLTF
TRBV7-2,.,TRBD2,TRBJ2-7,TGTGCCAGCAGCTTATTTGGGACTAGCGGAGCCTACGAGCAGTACTTC,CASSLFGTSGAYEQYF
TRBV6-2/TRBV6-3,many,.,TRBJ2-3,TGTGCCAGCAGTTACCCAACTACCGGGAGCACAGATACGCAGTATTTT,CASSYPTTGSTDTQYF
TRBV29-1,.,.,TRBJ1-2,TGCAGCGTTGATGAAGACAGCACCTATGGCTACACCTTC,CSVDEDSTYGYTF
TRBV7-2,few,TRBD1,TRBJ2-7,TGTGCCAGCAGCCCGACGGTCGGACAGGGGTACGAGCAGTACTTC,CASSPTVGQGYEQYF
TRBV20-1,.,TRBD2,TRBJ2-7,TGCAGTGCGGTACTAGCGGGACCCTACGAGCAGTACTTC,CSAVLAGPYEQYF
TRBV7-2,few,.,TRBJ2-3,TGTGCCAGCAGCTTATACGTCGGCACAGATACGCAGTATTTT,CASSLYVGTDTQYF
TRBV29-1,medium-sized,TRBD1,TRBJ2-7,TGCAGCGTTCTCACAGGGGGAGGCTCCTACGAGCAGTACTTC,CSVLTGGGSYEQYF
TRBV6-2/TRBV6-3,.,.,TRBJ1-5,TGTGCCAGCAGTTACCCGGGAAAAAATAGCAATCAGCCCCAGCATTTT,CASSYPGKNSNQPQHF
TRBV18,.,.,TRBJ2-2,TGTGCCACGACCGGACGGCCCGTGAACACCGGGGAGCTGTTTTTT,CATTGRPVNTGELFF
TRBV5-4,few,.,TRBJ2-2,TGTGCCAGCAGCTTGGGAGTTCGCACCGGGGAGCTGTTTTTT,CASSLGVRTGELFF
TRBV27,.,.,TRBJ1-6,TGTGCCAGCAGTTTACGCCCCGGGACGGCAAATAATTCACCCCTCCACTTT,CASSLRPGTANNSPLHF
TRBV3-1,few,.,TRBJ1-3,TGTGCCAGCAGCTCCCGTCGACAGGAGTCTGGAAACACCATATATTTT,CASSSRRQESGNTIYF
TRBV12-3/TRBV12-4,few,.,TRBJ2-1,TGTGCCAGCAGCCCCCAGATGGGGGCACAGTTCTTC,CASSPQMGAQFF
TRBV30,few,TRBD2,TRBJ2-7,TGTGCCTGGAGGACTAGCGGGAGCTACGAGCAGTACTTC,CAWRTSGSYEQYF
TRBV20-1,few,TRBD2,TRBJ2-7,TGCAGTGCTAGAGATGGGACTAGCGGGAGGAACGAGCAGTACTTC,CSARDGTSGRNEQYF
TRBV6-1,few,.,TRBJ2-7,TGTGCCAGCGGGCCATATTACGAGCAGTACTTC,CASGPYYEQYF
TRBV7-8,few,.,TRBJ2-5,TGTGCCAGCACCCCCCGTGGGGGTCTCCAAGAGACCCAGTACTTC,CASTPRGGLQETQYF
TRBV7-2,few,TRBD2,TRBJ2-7,TGTGCCAGCAGCTTAGTGGCTAGCGGTACCTACGAGCAGTACTTC,CASSLVASGTYEQYF
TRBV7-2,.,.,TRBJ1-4,TGTGCCAGCAGCTTAGCAGGCGGGGGGCGGGATGAAAAAATGTTTTTT,CASSLAGGGRDEKMFF
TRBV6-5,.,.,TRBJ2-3,TGTGCGAGCATCAGAGGAGATACGCAGTATTTT,CASIRGDTQYF
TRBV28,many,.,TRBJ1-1,TGTGCCAGCAGTTTATGGCCCCTTCACACTGAAGCTTTCTTT,CASSLWPLHTEAFF
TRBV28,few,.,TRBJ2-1,TGTGCCAGCAGTTTACCAGCGGGCTACAATGAGCAGTTCTTC,CASSLPAGYNEQFF
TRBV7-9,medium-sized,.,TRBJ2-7,TGTGCCAGCAGCTTCAATCCGGGTAGTACCCACGAGCAGTACTTC,CASSFNPGSTHEQYF